This is a list of T cell receptor beta chains from one sample in a study of T cell therapy after organ transplantation. The table came from immunoSEQ multiplex PCR; TCRdb's copy has only in-frame clones and leaves some out. This sample yields about 50,000 clones, of which less than 95% are seen a single time; 2.5% to 3.5% belongs to the top ten. For these TCRs, the target antigens are not known. This sample comprised CD8+ T cells from blood, obtained before autologous CMV-specific T cell therapy. The source of these receptors is a human patient who had received a solid organ transplant and had CMV disease. CDR3s include the opening cysteine and the closing phenylalanine or tryptophan. Fields, in order: CDR3 DNA, CDR3 protein, clone size, J gene, V gene, D gene. A D gene is named only where the DNA matches it firmly. Not all rows give a size; the values are once, few, many and, for expanded clones, a class.

TGCGCCAGCAGCTCCGGTCCGGGACTAGCGGGAGGGCTAGTAGCCTACGAGCAGTACTTC | CASSSGPGLAGGLVAYEQYF | - | TRBJ2-7 | TRBV5-1 | TRBD2
TGTGCCAGCACCCTGGACAGGGCTTTGCAGGAGACCCAGTACTTC | CASTLDRALQETQYF | - | TRBJ2-5 | TRBV6-5 | TRBD1
TGTGCCTGGAGTTACACTGAAGCTTTCTTT | CAWSYTEAFF | - | TRBJ1-1 | TRBV30 | -
TGTGCCAGTAGTAGGGCAGGGGGTACTGAAGCTTTCTTT | CASSRAGGTEAFF | once | TRBJ1-1 | TRBV19 | TRBD1
TGCGCCAGCAGCCCGACTAGCGGGAGGGGAGAGACCCAGTACTTC | CASSPTSGRGETQYF | - | TRBJ2-5 | TRBV4-1 | TRBD2
TGTGCCAGCAGCCAAGGGGTGAGGGACTCCTCCTACGAGCAGTACTTC | CASSQGVRDSSYEQYF | - | TRBJ2-7 | TRBV14 | -
TGTGCCAGCAGTTACTATGCTACAGGGGGTGAGGACGAGCAGTACTTC | CASSYYATGGEDEQYF | once | TRBJ2-7 | TRBV6-5 | TRBD1
TGTGCCAGCAGCAAATCTTCAGAGATGAACACTGAAGCTTTCTTT | CASSKSSEMNTEAFF | once | TRBJ1-1 | TRBV21-1 | -
TGTGCCAGCTGCGAAGGGTGGCGAGACCAGCCCCAGCATTTT | CASCEGWRDQPQHF | - | TRBJ1-5 | TRBV7-2 | -
TGTGCCACCAGCAGAGAGGGACAGGGATACAATGAGCAGTTCTTC | CATSREGQGYNEQFF | - | TRBJ2-1 | TRBV15 | TRBD1
TGTGCCAGCAGCGTAGGGGAAGGGAGTTATGGCAATCAGCCCCAGCATTTT | CASSVGEGSYGNQPQHF | - | TRBJ1-5 | TRBV9 | -
TGTGCCAGCAGTTTATCAGTATACACTGAAGCTTTCTTT | CASSLSVYTEAFF | - | TRBJ1-1 | TRBV27 | -
TGTGCCACCAGCCCAGGAGCCTCGAGTCAGCCCCAGCATTTT | CATSPGASSQPQHF | - | TRBJ1-5 | TRBV15 | -
TGTGCCAGCAGCCAGGGACCTCCTGATACGCAGTATTTT | CASSQGPPDTQYF | - | TRBJ2-3 | TRBV6-4 | -
TGTGCCAGCAGCTCCCTGGGTGAGCAGTACTTC | CASSSLGEQYF | - | TRBJ2-7 | TRBV5-6 | -
TGTGCCAGCAGCCAAAAATCCGTACGGGAAAAACTGTTTTTT | CASSQKSVREKLFF | - | TRBJ1-4 | TRBV6-5 | -
TGTGCCAGCAGTCCCACCGGGGAGGGATCAGAGCCCCAGCATTTT | CASSPTGEGSEPQHF | once | TRBJ1-5 | TRBV6-5 | -
TGTGCCAGCAGTTTGGTGAGGGGGGGGCAAGAGACCCAGTACTTC | CASSLVRGGQETQYF | - | TRBJ2-5 | TRBV27 | -
TGTGCCAGCAGCGTACAGGGGACGTTTGGAAACACCATATATTTT | CASSVQGTFGNTIYF | - | TRBJ1-3 | TRBV9 | -
TGCGCCAGCAGCTTGGAGGGACAGGGTAATGAGCAGTTCTTC | CASSLEGQGNEQFF | - | TRBJ2-1 | TRBV5-1 | TRBD1
TGTGCCACCCTCAATCGGGGGACCCTAGAAGCTTTCTTT | CATLNRGTLEAFF | - | TRBJ1-1 | TRBV19 | -
TGTGCCAGCAGCTTACCAGGGGGCATGAACACTGAAGCTTTCTTT | CASSLPGGMNTEAFF | - | TRBJ1-1 | TRBV7-9 | TRBD1
TGTGCCAGCAGCTTAGAGGGGAAGCAGTATTTT | CASSLEGKQYF | - | TRBJ2-3 | TRBV11-2 | -
TGTGCCTGGAGTGTAGATTGGGTCCGCGGCTACACCTTC | CAWSVDWVRGYTF | once | TRBJ1-2 | TRBV30 | -
TGTGCCATCAGTGGCACACCAGGGCGGGGGGATGACAATGAGCAGTTCTTC | CAISGTPGRGDDNEQFF | - | TRBJ2-1 | TRBV10-3 | TRBD2
TGTGCCAGTAGTATAGCGTGGGGCACTGAAGCTTTCTTT | CASSIAWGTEAFF | - | TRBJ1-1 | TRBV19 | -
TGTGCCTGGAGTGTAGGCAGAGTGAACACTGAAGCTTTCTTT | CAWSVGRVNTEAFF | - | TRBJ1-1 | TRBV30 | -
TGTGCCATCAGTGGGACTAGCGCTAACAATGAGCAGTTCTTC | CAISGTSANNEQFF | - | TRBJ2-1 | TRBV10-3 | TRBD2
TGTGCCAGCAGTTACTCCCACGGGGGGAACACTGAAGCTTTCTTT | CASSYSHGGNTEAFF | - | TRBJ1-1 | TRBV6-5 | -
TGTGCCAGCAGCTCCACTAGCGGGGGGGATTACGGGGAGACCCAGTACTTC | CASSSTSGGDYGETQYF | - | TRBJ2-5 | TRBV11-2 | TRBD2
TGTGCCAGTAGTACGGGACTAGCGGGAGCTAGCACAGATACGCAGTATTTT | CASSTGLAGASTDTQYF | - | TRBJ2-3 | TRBV19 | TRBD2
TGTGCCAGCAGCCCGGGGACATCGAACACTGAAGCTTTCTTT | CASSPGTSNTEAFF | - | TRBJ1-1 | TRBV11-3 | -
TGTGCCAGCAGCGTCGGGACGGGGAACACTGAAGCTTTCTTT | CASSVGTGNTEAFF | - | TRBJ1-1 | TRBV9 | -
TGTGCCAGCAGTCAGGACAGGCGATCGTGGGAGCTGTTTTTT | CASSQDRRSWELFF | - | TRBJ2-2 | TRBV27 | TRBD1
TGTGCCAGCAGCTTTGGTGCGGGAGAGAACTACGAGCAGTACTTC | CASSFGAGENYEQYF | - | TRBJ2-7 | TRBV27 | TRBD2
TGTGCCAGCAGCTTAAAGGGCTACAATGAGCAGTTCTTC | CASSLKGYNEQFF | once | TRBJ2-1 | TRBV7-6 | -